This T cell receptor (beta chain) was recovered during a study of blood T cell repertoires in COVID-19. Study-wide context: Sites across the United States, Italy and Spain contributed samples from acute and convalescent COVID-19. Sample material is recorded as cDNA or gDNA derived from T cells, B-cell-depleted T cells, or PBMCs.

Original handling: Amplification from reference gene primers served as the basis for estimated nucleated cell counts. Here immunoSEQ multiplex PCR was the method, and the copy in TCRdb shows in-frame clones only, minus some. V, J and clone size are those of that table, while D and trimming were read from the DNA. Found here are more than 400,000 clones, 90% of them singletons; the top ten hold about 0.63%. The ends were cut back, 0 bases at V and 5 bases at J, with 13 bases in the middle. CDR1 is MNHNS, CDR2 SASEGT, per germline. The CDR3 length is 15 residues. Clinical history as reported by participants underpinned cohort assignment.

This clonotype was obtained from a man in his late teens or twenties who had recovered from COVID-19. The specimen sequenced was PBMCs or T cells enriched from blood (not recorded which). This chain connects TRBV6-1 to TRBJ2-5; possibly TRBD1 for D (5 bases). As DNA, the CDR3 is TGTGCCAGCAGTGAAGCTCACGCAAGGGGCGAGACCCAGTACTTC. This codes for CASSEAHARGETQYF.